This TCR beta chain was captured in a study of T cells in Graves' hyperthyroidism and ophthalmopathy. Amplification yielded TCR beta CDR3 regions, with RNA transcripts as the source. An initial round of RT-PCR targeting the TCR CDR3 relied on the HTBI primer set. TCRdb reprocessed the multiplex PCR reads via MiXCR and lists one record per CDR3 protein. The sample lists more than 300,000 distinct CDR3 sequences; roughly 15% were seen once. Study-level results: In blood, most of the thyroid clonotypes expanded above 0.001 were also present.

This clonotype was seen many times. The antigen remains unidentified. The CDR3 consists of 14 residues. Per the germline V gene, CDR1 is DFQATT and CDR2 is SNEGSKA (reference sequence). The V end lost 0 bases, the J end lost 2 bases, and 9 bases lay between the germline ends. Not enrolled were patients with uncontrolled infection, other autoimmune disease, pregnancy or lactation. The specimen sequenced was blood. This receptor was taken from a woman in her twenties or thirties with Graves' ophthalmopathy. The rearrangement joins TRBV20-1 to TRBJ2-3; tentatively, D is TRBD2 (7 bases). CDR3 amino acids: CSARDGGATDTQYF. Written as DNA, the CDR3 is TGCAGTGCTAGAGATGGGGGGGCCACAGATACGCAGTATTTT.